This passage covers 5 T cell receptor beta chains from one sample sequenced in a study of blood T cell repertoires in COVID-19. The data were produced by immunoSEQ multiplex PCR, yet TCRdb's version contains in-frame clones alone and is incomplete. Of hundreds of thousands of clones in the sample, roughly 89% were seen once. Source material: peripheral blood. All receptors derive from a man aged 18 to 30 with COVID-19, enrolled during active disease.

The chain recombines TRBV5-1 with TRBJ2-1; D unresolved. The germline V and J ends were trimmed by 2 bases and 9 bases, with 9 bases remaining between them. The CDR3 spans 12 residues. Germline V gene lookup returns CDR1 SGHRS and CDR2 YFSETQ. The CDR3 sequence is CASSFGLGEQFF. CDR3 DNA sequence: TGCGCCAGCAGCTTCGGTCTTGGTGAGCAGTTCTTC.

V gene TRBV6-5 combines with J gene TRBJ1-1, with no clear D. The V end lost 0 bases, the J end lost 2 bases, and 10 bases lay between the germline ends. Per the germline V gene, CDR1 is MNHEY and CDR2 is SVGAGI. The CDR3 loop spans 15 amino acids. The CDR3 protein is CASSYSPGSNTEAFF. The DNA of the CDR3 is TGTGCCAGCAGTTACTCGCCAGGTTCAAACACTGAAGCTTTCTTT.

J is TRBJ2-2 and V is TRBV2; no clear D. Germline V lookup: CDR1 SNHLY, CDR2 FYNNEI. Trimming cost V 4 bases and J 4 bases, with 13 bases left between them. The CDR3 has 15 residues. The CDR3, as DNA: TGTGCCAGCAGTGGGGTCCTAGTTGGCACCGGGGAGCTGTTTTTT. Its protein is CASSGVLVGTGELFF.

V gene TRBV27 combines with J gene TRBJ2-7, with 8 bases fitting TRBD2. This CDR3 comprises 13 residues. With 6 bases clipped from V and 4 bases from J, the junction kept 5 bases outside the gene matches. The germline gives CDR1 MNHEY, CDR2 SMNVEV (reference sequence). Here the CDR3 reads CASSLTSGYEQYF. In DNA form, the CDR3 reads TGTGCCAGCAGCCTCACTAGCGGATACGAGCAGTACTTC.

V gene TRBV5-1 combines with J gene TRBJ2-1, with D perhaps matching TRBD1 (6 bases). V shed 4 bases and J shed 3 bases, with 14 bases lying between them. Germline V gene data show CDR1 as SGHRS and CDR2 as YFSETQ. This CDR3 has 15 amino acids. CDR3 in DNA: TGCGCCAGCAGCACCCGTGGACAGCTCTACAATGAGCAGTTCTTC. Translation gives CASSTRGQLYNEQFF.